The 21 T cell receptor beta chains given below trace back to one sample, sequenced in a study of T cells in Graves' hyperthyroidism and ophthalmopathy. RNA transcripts gave rise to amplified TCR beta CDR3 regions. The HTBI primer set was used in a first-round RT-PCR of the TCR CDR3. MiXCR was run by TCRdb on the multiplex PCR reads, yielding one entry per CDR3 protein. The sample consists of around 520,000 distinct CDR3 sequences, less than 15% of them appearing once. Sequencing was done on a sample of blood. The receptor source for this set is a middle-aged woman with Graves' hyperthyroidism.

This clonotype was detected a few times. This rearrangement joins TRBV7-3 to TRBJ2-7; the D is unclear. The CDR3 has 13 residues. Germline CDR1 reads SGHTA; CDR2 reads FQGTGA. The germline V and J ends were trimmed by 2 bases and 6 bases, with 11 bases remaining between them. CDR3 DNA sequence: TGTGCCAGCAGCTTAGGGGAAAAAGGCGAGCAGTACTTC. Its translation is CASSLGEKGEQYF.

This clonotype came up many times. This sequence joins TRBV27 and TRBJ2-1; TRBD2 agrees at 7 bases. Germline-derived CDR1 and CDR2 are MNHEY and SMNVEV (reference sequence). This CDR3 is 16 amino acids long. The junction had 9 bases not matched to a gene; V was cut back by 0 bases and J by 7 bases. The CDR3 nucleotides are TGTGCCAGCAGTTTATCGACGGGAGGAGTTTTGAATGAGCAGTTCTTC. The encoded protein is CASSLSTGGVLNEQFF.

This clonotype was seen ten or more times. The V call is TRBV27, the J call TRBJ2-6; D is ambiguous. The CDR3 runs 16 residues. V lost 4 bases, J lost 0 bases, and 10 bases lay in between. The germline V gene has CDR1 MNHEY and CDR2 SMNVEV (reference sequence). In DNA, the CDR3 is TGTGCCAGCAGTTATATCGGGCTCTCTGGGGCCAACGTCCTGACTTTC. Encoded protein: CASSYIGLSGANVLTF.

This clonotype was seen a few times. The chain couples TRBV28 to TRBJ1-3; D not resolved. The V end was cut by 4 bases, the J end by 2 bases, with 9 bases between. Looked up from germline, CDR1 is MDHEN and CDR2 is SYDVKM. This CDR3 is built from 14 residues. The CDR3 coding sequence is TGTGCCAGCAGTTCCTTCGCCGCTGGAAACACCATATATTTT. Translated: CASSSFAAGNTIYF.

This clonotype was seen only a few times. A much larger clone differs by one base, so this may be a read error. The DNA for the CDR3 is TGTGCCAGCAGCGCAAGGGACTACTCCTACGGGCAGTACTTC. Translation gives CASSARDYSYGQYF. The chain has TRBV11-1 and TRBJ2-7; 7 nucleotides align to TRBD2. The CDR3 consists of 14 residues. Germline V gene data show CDR1 as SGHAT and CDR2 as FQDESV (reference sequence).

This clonotype showed up just a few times. V usage is TRBV29-1 and J usage is TRBJ1-1, with 10 bases fitting TRBD1. The CDR3 is 16 residues long. Per germline, CDR1 SQVTM and CDR2 ANQGSEA. V lost 3 bases and J lost 4; bases outside the gene matches: 11. CDR3 loop: CSVDKPGQGIFTEAFF. CDR3 bases: TGCAGCGTTGACAAGCCGGGACAGGGGATTTTCACTGAAGCTTTCTTT.

The chain is built from TRBV5-1 and TRBJ2-3; 7 bases agree with TRBD1. The CDR3 loop spans 17 amino acids. V gave up 0 bases and J gave up 1 base; unmatched junction bases: 8. Per germline, CDR1 SGHRS and CDR2 YFSETQ. The CDR3 DNA follows: TGCGCCAGCAGCTTGGGAACCCGACAGGGCTGCACAGATACGCAGTATTTT. Its translation: CASSLGTRQGCTDTQYF.

This clonotype was observed many times. The chain couples TRBV12-3 or TRBV12-4 to TRBJ2-7; 8 bases agree with TRBD2. This CDR3 is built from 14 residues. V lost 3 bases and J lost 4; bases outside the gene matches: 5. The CDR3 nucleotides are TGTGCCAGCAGTTTCAGCGGGGGCCCATACGAGCAGTACTTC. This codes for CASSFSGGPYEQYF.

In this sample, this clonotype turned up many times. The chain recombines TRBV28 with TRBJ1-2, with 7 positions matching TRBD1. Germline assignment: CDR1 MDHEN and CDR2 SYDVKM. The junction had 5 bases not matched to a gene; V was cut back by 5 bases and J by 8 bases. The CDR3 is 12 amino acids. The CDR3 region is CASSATGVGYTF. The CDR3, as DNA: TGTGCCAGCAGTGCAACAGGGGTAGGCTACACCTTC.

This clonotype was seen many times. The chain combines TRBV12-3 or TRBV12-4 with TRBJ1-4, with D possibly TRBD1 on 5 matching bases. V was cut by 5 bases and J by 3 bases, with 13 bases left in between. The CDR3 contains 15 residues. The CDR3 bases are TGTGCCAGCAGTCGGAGGGGCAGGGCTAATGAAAAACTGTTTTTT. Its protein is CASSRRGRANEKLFF.

This clonotype was picked up a small number of times. The chain combines TRBV24-1 with TRBJ2-1; 11 bases are shared with TRBD2. The V and J ends lost 0 bases and 4 bases, in that order; junction bases with no gene match: 13. The CDR3 totals 20 residues. Germline values: CDR1 KGHDR, CDR2 SFDVKD. In DNA form, the CDR3 reads TGTGCCACCAGTGATTTGCCAGGAATAGCGGGAGGGCAACTATACAATGAGCAGTTCTTC. This codes for CATSDLPGIAGGQLYNEQFF.

This clonotype was counted many times. This chain uses TRBV5-1 with TRBJ1-1, with D uncertain. This CDR3 has 14 residues. Per the germline V gene, CDR1 is SGHRS and CDR2 is YFSETQ. Trimming removed 0 bases at V and 4 bases at J, with 10 bases between. The CDR3 region has the DNA TGCGCCAGCAGCTTGGCCGGGTTTGGCACTGAAGCTTTCTTT. It translates to CASSLAGFGTEAFF.

This clonotype was picked up many times. The CDR3 nucleotides read TGTGCCTGGAGTTTTACTAGCGGTACGAACACCGGGGAGCTGTTTTTT. Encoded protein: CAWSFTSGTNTGELFF. The rearrangement uses TRBV30 and TRBJ2-2; 8 bases match TRBD2. The J segment lost 0 bases and the V segment lost 2 bases, leaving 5 bases of the junction unmatched. The CDR3 is 16 amino acids. The germline gives CDR1 GTSNPN, CDR2 SVGIG (reference sequence).

This clonotype has just one count. This clone may be a read error of a much larger clone one base away. The V call is TRBV28, the J call TRBJ2-6; no clear D. The CDR3 is made up of 16 amino acids. CDR1 and CDR2 (germline): MDHEN, SYDVKM. Trimming took 5 bases from V and 2 from J, leaving 13 bases between them. This CDR3 reads CASSQLGRTGANVLTF. In nucleotides, the CDR3 is TGTGCCAGCAGTCAACTGGGAAGGACTGGGGCCAACGTCCTGACTTTC.

The rearrangement links TRBV7-6 to TRBJ1-5; D call uncertain. The CDR3 is 18 amino acids. Trimming cost V 5 bases and J 1 base, with 21 bases left between them. Germline loops: CDR1 SGHVS, CDR2 FNYEAQ. The CDR3 is CASSPFEGDPSSNQPQHF. CDR3 DNA sequence: TGTGCCAGCAGCCCCTTTGAGGGTGACCCCTCAAGCAATCAGCCCCAGCATTTT.

This clonotype showed up many times. The chain links TRBV5-1 to TRBJ2-3; no clear D gene. The CDR3 length is 19 residues. V dropped 1 base and J dropped 0 bases, with 21 bases sitting between them. Per the germline V gene, CDR1 is SGHRS and CDR2 is YFSETQ. The CDR3 DNA reads as TGCGCCAGCAGCTTGACCCCCGGAGATATAAGGAAGAGCACAGATACGCAGTATTTT. Its translation: CASSLTPGDIRKSTDTQYF. Combining the CDR3 with reference TRBV5-1 and TRBJ2-3 gives the whole variable domain KAGVTQTPRYLIKTRGQQVTLSCSPISGHRSVSWYQQTPGQGLQFLFEYFSETQRNKGNFPGRFSGRQFSNSRSEMNVSTLELGDSALYLCASSLTPGDIRKSTDTQYFGPGTRLTVL.

This clonotype has ten or more counts. The genes are TRBV5-5 and TRBJ2-7, with D unresolved. Germline V CDR1 and CDR2: SGHKS, YYEKEE (reference sequence). Trimming shortened V by 5 bases and J by 3 bases, and 15 bases separated the two germline ends. CDR3 length equals 14 residues. CDR3 in DNA: TGTGCCAGCAGAAATACTACGCTAGGCTACGAGCAGTACTTC. It translates to CASRNTTLGYEQYF.

The chain carries TRBV19 and TRBJ2-1, with 12 bases lining up with TRBD2. Unmatched junction bases numbered 3, after V lost 1 base and J lost 5 bases. CDR1 is LNHDA, CDR2 SQIVND, per germline (reference sequence). This CDR3 has 16 amino acids. The CDR3 protein is CASSIGLAGANNEQFF. For the CDR3, the DNA is TGTGCCAGTAGTATAGGACTAGCGGGAGCTAACAATGAGCAGTTCTTC. The whole variable domain, filled in from reference TRBV19 and TRBJ2-1, reads DGGITQSPKYLFRKEGQNVTLSCEQNLNHDAMYWYRQDPGQGLRLIYYSQIVNDFQKGDIAEGYSVSREKKESFPLTVTSAQKNPTAFYLCASSIGLAGANNEQFFGPGTRLTVL.

The J gene is TRBJ2-1, the V gene TRBV7-9; 10 bases align to TRBD1. The CDR3 extends over 16 amino acids. Germline V gene sequence: CDR1 SEHNR, CDR2 FQNEAQ (reference sequence). With 1 base clipped from V and 7 bases from J, the junction kept 7 bases outside the gene matches. DNA of the CDR3: TGTGCCAGCAGCTTAGGGTTGGGACAGGGGAGTAATGAGCAGTTCTTC. The encoded protein is CASSLGLGQGSNEQFF. Drawing the rest from reference TRBV7-9 and TRBJ2-1, the complete variable domain is DTGVSQNPRHKITKRGQNVTFRCDPISEHNRLYWYRQTLGQGPEFLTYFQNEAQLEKSRLLSDRFSAERPKGSFSTLEIQRTEQGDSAMYLCASSLGLGQGSNEQFFGPGTRLTVL.

This clonotype has only one observation. One junction end does not reproduce the germline sequence, and a read error may be involved. The chain recombines TRBV28 with TRBJ2-3; either TRBD1 or TRBD2 may fit D (5 bases each). From germline, CDR1 is MDHEN and CDR2 SYDVKM. This CDR3 is 15 amino acids long. This CDR3 is CASSLRAGSTGTQYF. The CDR3, as DNA: TGTGCCAGCAGTTTAAGGGCAGGGAGCACAGGTACGCAGTATTTT. Combining the CDR3 with reference TRBV28 and TRBJ2-3 gives the whole variable domain DVKVTQSSRYLVKRTGEKVFLECVQDMDHENMFWYRQDPGLGLRLIYFSYDVKMKEKGDIPEGYSVSREKKERFSLILESASTNQTSMYLCASSLRAGSTGTQYFGPGTRLTVL.

There are many counts of this clonotype. The chain employs TRBV12-3 or TRBV12-4 and TRBJ2-7, with TRBD2 identical over 10 bases. V lost 6 bases to trimming and J lost 1 base; unmatched junction nucleotides: 12. The CDR3 is 17 residues long. The CDR3 spells CASSPGLASLGSYEQYF. The CDR3 region has the DNA TGTGCCAGCAGCCCGGGACTAGCGTCTTTAGGTTCCTACGAGCAGTACTTC.